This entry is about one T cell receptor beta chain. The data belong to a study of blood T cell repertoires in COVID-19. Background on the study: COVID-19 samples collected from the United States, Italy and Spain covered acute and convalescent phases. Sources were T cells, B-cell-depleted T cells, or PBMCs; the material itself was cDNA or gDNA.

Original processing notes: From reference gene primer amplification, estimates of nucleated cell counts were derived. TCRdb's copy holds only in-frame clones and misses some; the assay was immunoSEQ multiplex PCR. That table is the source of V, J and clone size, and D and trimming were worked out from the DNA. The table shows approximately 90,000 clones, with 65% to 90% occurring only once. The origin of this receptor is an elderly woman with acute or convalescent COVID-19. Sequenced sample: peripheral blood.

The CDR3 spells CASTPRYRTEAFF. CDR3 in DNA: TGTGCCAGCACCCCCCGCTATAGAACTGAAGCTTTCTTT. The V call is TRBV6-5, the J call TRBJ1-1; D ambiguous. CDR1 MNHEY and CDR2 SVGAGI come from the germline V gene. CDR3 length: 13 residues. The V end was cut by 7 bases, the J end by 5 bases, with 14 bases between.